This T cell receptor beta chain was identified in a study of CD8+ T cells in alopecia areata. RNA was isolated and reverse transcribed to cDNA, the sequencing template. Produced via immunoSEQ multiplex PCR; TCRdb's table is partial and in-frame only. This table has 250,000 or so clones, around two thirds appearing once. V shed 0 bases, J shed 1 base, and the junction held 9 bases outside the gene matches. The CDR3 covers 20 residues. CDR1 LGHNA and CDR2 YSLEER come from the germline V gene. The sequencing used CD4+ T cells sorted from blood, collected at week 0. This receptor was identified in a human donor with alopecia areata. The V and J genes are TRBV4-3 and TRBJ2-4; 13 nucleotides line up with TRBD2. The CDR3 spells CASSQEGLAGVVSAKNIQYF. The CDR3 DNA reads TGCGCCAGCAGCCAAGAAGGACTAGCGGGGGTAGTGTCGGCCAAAAACATTCAGTACTTC.